The entry below gives a single TCR beta chain sequence along with its context. The antigen is unknown. V lost 3 bases and J 5 bases, leaving 19 bases between the germline ends. CDR3 size: 16 residues. Germline V gives CDR1 WSHSY, CDR2 SAAADI. The record originates from a study of CD8+CD57+ T cells in acquired aplastic anemia. Across the whole study: DNA from sorted CD4+ and CD8+ cells averaged roughly 3.2 ug. The study's findings and limits: Some 31 sequences, all CD8+ CDR3, were shared between patients and controls.

Patients who underwent sequencing had shown CD8+CD57+ cell expansion by flow cytometry. Every patient was diagnosed with severe acquired aplastic anemia. Using genomic DNA as the template, TCR beta VDJ and CDR3 profiling was carried out. TCRdb reprocessed the reads with MiXCR, giving one entry per CDR3 protein. The table lists around 170,000 distinct CDR3 sequences, approximately 48% of them singletons, with approximately 9.7% in the top ten. Sequencing was done on a sample of sorted CD4+, CD8+, or CD8+CD57+ T cells (not recorded which) from PBMCs. The TCR was taken from a human donor with aplastic anemia. V is TRBV10-2 and J is TRBJ2-5, with TRBD1 as a possible D gene (5 bases). The CDR3 DNA reads TGCGCCAGCAGTGACTTGGACAATGTTAGACGGGAGACCCAGTACTTC. Translation gives CASSDLDNVRRETQYF.